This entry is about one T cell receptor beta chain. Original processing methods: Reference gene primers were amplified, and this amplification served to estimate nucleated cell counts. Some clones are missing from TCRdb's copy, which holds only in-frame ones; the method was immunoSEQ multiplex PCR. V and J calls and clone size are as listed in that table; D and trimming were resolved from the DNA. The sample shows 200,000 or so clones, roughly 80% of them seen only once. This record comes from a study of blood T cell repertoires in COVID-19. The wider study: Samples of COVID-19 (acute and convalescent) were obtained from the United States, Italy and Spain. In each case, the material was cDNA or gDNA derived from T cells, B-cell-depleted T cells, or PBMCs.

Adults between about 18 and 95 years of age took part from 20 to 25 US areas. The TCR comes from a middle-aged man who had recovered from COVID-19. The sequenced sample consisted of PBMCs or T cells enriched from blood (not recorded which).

The CDR3 reads CASSRKPTSGGSTDTQYF. As DNA, the CDR3 is TGTGCCAGCAGCCGAAAACCAACTAGCGGGGGATCCACAGATACGCAGTATTTT. The genes are TRBV5-6 and TRBJ2-3, with TRBD2 matching over 11 bases. This CDR3 region has 18 residues. CDR1 and CDR2 (germline): SGHDT, YYEEEE. V lost 4 bases, J lost 2 bases, and 12 bases stayed unmatched.